The clone carrying this TCR beta chain has ten or more counts. Its target is not known. These data are taken from a study of T cells in Graves' hyperthyroidism and ophthalmopathy. Amplification of TCR beta CDR3 regions was performed using RNA transcripts as template. HTBI primers were the set used in a first-round RT-PCR of the TCR CDR3. TCRdb recomputed calls from the multiplex PCR reads with MiXCR, one row per CDR3 protein. The data contain about 620,000 distinct CDR3 sequences, around 16% of them singletons. Patients were excluded for uncontrolled infection, other autoimmune disease, pregnancy or lactation. Diagnosis relied on clinical symptoms, serum thyroxine and TRAb, thyroid ultrasound and orbital computed tomography. Source material for PBMCs was about 10 ml fresh peripheral blood. Germline loops: CDR1 KGHSH, CDR2 LQKENI. This CDR3 is built from 15 residues. Trimming took 6 bases from V and 2 from J, leaving 14 bases between them.

Study-wide results and caveats: Ophthalmopathy could be told apart from stable hyperthyroidism with a 13 V-J model.

The specimen sequenced was blood. The gene calls are TRBV18 and TRBJ1-3; D is uncertain. The TCR comes from a woman aged 25-40 years with Graves' hyperthyroidism. The CDR3 reads CASSQEVQAGNTIYF. CDR3 bases: TGTGCCAGCTCTCAAGAAGTGCAAGCTGGAAACACCATATATTTT.